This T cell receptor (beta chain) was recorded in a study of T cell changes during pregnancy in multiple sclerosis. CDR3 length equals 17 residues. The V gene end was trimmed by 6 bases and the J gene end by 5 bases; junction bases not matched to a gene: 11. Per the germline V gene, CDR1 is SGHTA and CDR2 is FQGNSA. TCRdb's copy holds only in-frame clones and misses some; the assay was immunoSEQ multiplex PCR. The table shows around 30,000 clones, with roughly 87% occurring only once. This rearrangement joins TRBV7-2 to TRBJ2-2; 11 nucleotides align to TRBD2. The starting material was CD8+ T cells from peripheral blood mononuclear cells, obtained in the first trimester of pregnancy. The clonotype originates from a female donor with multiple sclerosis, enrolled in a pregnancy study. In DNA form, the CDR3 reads TGTGCCAGCAGGGACCTACTAGCGGGGGACCATACCGGGGAGCTGTTTTTT. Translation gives CASRDLLAGDHTGELFF.